The present entry profiles one T cell receptor (beta chain) with its context. Its specificity is unknown. The sample is drawn from a study of monozygotic twins with cystic fibrosis. General observations from the study: The repertoire was suggested to be naive-dominated, clonality median 0.0095. Unrelated CF individuals shared fewer identical clonotypes than monozygotic CF twins.

Method: immunoSEQ multiplex PCR; TCRdb's copy keeps in-frame clones and lacks some. The sample yields tens of thousands of clones, approximately 96% seen once. CDR3 length: 13 residues. Losses at the gene ends were 6 bases for V and 7 bases for J; bases not matched to a gene: 8. In germline, CDR1 is MNHEY, CDR2 SVGAGI. This chain joins TRBV6-5 and TRBJ1-1; TRBD1 matches 7 bases. This clonotype was sampled from a girl under 10 years old with cystic fibrosis. The sample consisted of blood. The CDR3 DNA sequence: TGTGCCAGCAGATTACAGGGGAAGGTTGAAGCTTTCTTT. This sequence encodes CASRLQGKVEAFF.